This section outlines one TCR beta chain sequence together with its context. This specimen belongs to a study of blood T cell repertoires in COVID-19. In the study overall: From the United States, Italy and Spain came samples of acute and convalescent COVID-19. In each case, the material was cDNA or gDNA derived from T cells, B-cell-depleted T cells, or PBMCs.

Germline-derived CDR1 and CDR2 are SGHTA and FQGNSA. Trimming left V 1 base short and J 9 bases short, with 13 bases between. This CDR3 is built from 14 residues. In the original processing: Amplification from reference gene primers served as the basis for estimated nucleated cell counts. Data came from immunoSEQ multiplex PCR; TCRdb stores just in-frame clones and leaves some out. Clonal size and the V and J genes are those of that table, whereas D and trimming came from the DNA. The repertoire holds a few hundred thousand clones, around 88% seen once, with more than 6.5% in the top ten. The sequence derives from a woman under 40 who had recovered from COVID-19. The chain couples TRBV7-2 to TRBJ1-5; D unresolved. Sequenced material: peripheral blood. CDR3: CASSLDGGRRPQHF. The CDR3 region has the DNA TGTGCCAGCAGCTTAGATGGCGGGAGACGGCCCCAGCATTTT.